This T cell receptor (beta chain) was identified in a study of blood T cell repertoires in COVID-19. Study in general: Samples of COVID-19 (acute and convalescent) were obtained from the United States, Italy and Spain. T cells, B-cell-depleted T cells, or PBMCs supplied cDNA or gDNA.

As processed by the authors: Reference gene primer amplification in the assay estimated nucleated cell counts. Profiling relied on immunoSEQ multiplex PCR, and the TCRdb table lists in-frame clones only, not all of them. V, J and clone size derive from that table, while D and trimming were established from the DNA sequence. Among more than 15,000 clones listed, roughly four fifths were seen once. The CDR3 contains 13 residues. Germline assignment: CDR1 SGDLS and CDR2 YYNGEE. The V and J ends lost 1 base and 4 bases, in that order; junction bases with no gene match: 0. Sequencing was done on a sample of peripheral blood. The gene calls are TRBV9 and TRBJ2-5, with 8 positions matching TRBD2. The clonotype was recovered from a man at least 80 years old with active COVID-19. CDR3 nucleotide sequence: TGTGCCAGCAGCGTACTAGCGGGAGAGACCCAGTACTTC. Its translation is CASSVLAGETQYF.